The clone carrying this T cell receptor beta chain was observed at least ten times. Its antigen is unknown. The sample comes from a study of T cells in Graves' hyperthyroidism and ophthalmopathy. Findings of the study overall: Appearing also in blood were most of the thyroid clonotypes expanded above 0.001.

The germline V gene has CDR1 MNHNS and CDR2 SASEGT. V dropped 8 bases and J dropped 3 bases, with 16 bases sitting between them. This CDR3 region has 15 residues. Diagnoses used clinical symptoms, serum thyroxine and TRAb, thyroid ultrasound and orbital computed tomography. Amplified regions were TCR beta CDR3 sequences from RNA transcripts. Carried out on the TCR CDR3, a first-round RT-PCR used the HTBI primer set. A single record per CDR3 protein comes from TCRdb applying MiXCR to the multiplex PCR reads. The sample carries around 300,000 distinct CDR3 sequences, roughly 15% recorded once. The sequence was collected from a middle-aged woman with Graves' ophthalmopathy. The specimen was blood. V gene TRBV6-1 combines with J gene TRBJ2-2; D perhaps matches TRBD1 (6 bases). CDR3 DNA: TGTGCCAGCCTCGAGCAGGGGCACTACACCGGGGAGCTGTTTTTT. The encoded protein is CASLEQGHYTGELFF.